This TCR beta chain appears in the sequencing data of a study of CD8+ T cells in alopecia areata. Study overall: Tofacitinib administration persisted for 6 to 18 months, succeeded by 6 months off drug.

It was cDNA, reverse transcribed from extracted RNA, that served as the sequencing template. Clones were sequenced by immunoSEQ multiplex PCR, and TCRdb holds only the in-frame ones, with some missing. Counted here are 150,000 to 200,000 clones, about 61% occurring once; the ten biggest clones make up 16%. The CDR3 runs to 14 residues. Germline V CDR1 and CDR2: GTSNPN, SVGIG (reference sequence). V lost 5 bases and J 8 bases, leaving 20 bases between the germline ends. Treatment specified: oral pan-JAK inhibitor, 5-10 mg twice daily. The rearrangement links TRBV30 to TRBJ2-3, with D perhaps matching TRBD1 (6 bases). The starting material was CD4+ T cells sorted from blood, obtained at approximately week 60, from a patient treated with tofacitinib. The TCR sequence derives from a human donor with alopecia areata. CDR3 residues: CAWWDKLYSRTQYF. The CDR3 nucleotides read TGTGCCTGGTGGGACAAGCTCTATTCGCGTACGCAGTATTTT.